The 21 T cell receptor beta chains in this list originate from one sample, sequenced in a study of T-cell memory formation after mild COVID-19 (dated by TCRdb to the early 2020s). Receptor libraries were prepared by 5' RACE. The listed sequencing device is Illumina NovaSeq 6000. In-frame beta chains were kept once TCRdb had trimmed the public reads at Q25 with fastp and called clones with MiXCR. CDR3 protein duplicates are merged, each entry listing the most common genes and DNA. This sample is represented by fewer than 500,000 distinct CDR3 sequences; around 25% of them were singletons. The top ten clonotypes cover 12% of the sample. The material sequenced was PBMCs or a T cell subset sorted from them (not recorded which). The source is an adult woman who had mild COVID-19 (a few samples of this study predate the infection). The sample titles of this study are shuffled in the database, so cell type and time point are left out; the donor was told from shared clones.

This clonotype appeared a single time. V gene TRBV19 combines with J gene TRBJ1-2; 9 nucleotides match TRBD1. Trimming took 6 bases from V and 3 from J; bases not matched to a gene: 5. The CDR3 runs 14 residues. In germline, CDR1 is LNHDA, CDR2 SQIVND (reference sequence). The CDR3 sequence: CASRPGQGYYGYTF. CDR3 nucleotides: TGTGCCAGTAGGCCGGGACAGGGTTACTATGGCTACACCTTC.

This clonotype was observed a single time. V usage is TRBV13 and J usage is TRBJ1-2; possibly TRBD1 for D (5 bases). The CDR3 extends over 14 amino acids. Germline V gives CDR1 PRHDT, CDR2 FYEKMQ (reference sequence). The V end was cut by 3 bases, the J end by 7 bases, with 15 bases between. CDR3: CASSFGTAGGGYTF. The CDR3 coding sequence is TGTGCCAGCAGCTTCGGGACTGCGGGGGGTGGCTACACCTTC.

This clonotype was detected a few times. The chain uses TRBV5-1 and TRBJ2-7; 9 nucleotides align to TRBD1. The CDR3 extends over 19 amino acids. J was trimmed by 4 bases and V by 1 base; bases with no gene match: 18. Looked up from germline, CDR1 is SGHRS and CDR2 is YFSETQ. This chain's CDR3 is CASSLPNGLAGQGRYEQYF. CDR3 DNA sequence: TGCGCCAGCAGCTTGCCGAATGGCCTGGCGGGACAGGGACGTTACGAGCAGTACTTC.

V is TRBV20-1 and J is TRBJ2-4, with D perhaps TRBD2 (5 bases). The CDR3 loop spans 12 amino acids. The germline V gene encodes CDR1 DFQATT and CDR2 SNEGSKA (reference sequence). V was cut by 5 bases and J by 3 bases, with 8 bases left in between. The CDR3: CSAFRGKNIQYF. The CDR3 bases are TGCAGTGCTTTTCGGGGCAAAAACATTCAGTACTTC.

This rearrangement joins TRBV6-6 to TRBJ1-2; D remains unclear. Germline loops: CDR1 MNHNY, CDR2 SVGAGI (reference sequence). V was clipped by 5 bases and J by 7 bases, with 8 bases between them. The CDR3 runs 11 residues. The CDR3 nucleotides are TGTGCCAGCAGTAAGGCACCTGGCTACACCTTC. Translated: CASSKAPGYTF.

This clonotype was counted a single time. CDR3 in amino acids: CASSQGAHQETQYF. Here the CDR3 DNA reads TGCGCCAGCAGCCAAGGCGCGCACCAAGAGACCCAGTACTTC. V and J are TRBV4-1 and TRBJ2-5; no clear D gene. The length of the CDR3 is 14 residues. CDR1 MGHRA and CDR2 YSYEKL come from the germline V gene. Between the trimmed V and J ends, which lost 1 base and 0 bases, there was a span of 6 bases.

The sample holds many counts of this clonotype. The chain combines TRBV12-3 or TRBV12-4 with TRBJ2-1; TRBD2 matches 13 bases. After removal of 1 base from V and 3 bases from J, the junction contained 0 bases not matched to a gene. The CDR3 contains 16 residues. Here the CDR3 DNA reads TGTGCCAGCAGTTTAGGACTAGCGGGGGGCTACAATGAGCAGTTCTTC. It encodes CASSLGLAGGYNEQFF.

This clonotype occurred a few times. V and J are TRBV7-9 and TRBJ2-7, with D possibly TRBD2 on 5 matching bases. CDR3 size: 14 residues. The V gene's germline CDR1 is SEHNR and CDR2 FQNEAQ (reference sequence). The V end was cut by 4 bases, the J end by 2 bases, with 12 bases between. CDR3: CASSSKARAYEQYF. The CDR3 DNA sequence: TGTGCCAGCAGCTCAAAAGCGCGGGCCTACGAGCAGTACTTC.

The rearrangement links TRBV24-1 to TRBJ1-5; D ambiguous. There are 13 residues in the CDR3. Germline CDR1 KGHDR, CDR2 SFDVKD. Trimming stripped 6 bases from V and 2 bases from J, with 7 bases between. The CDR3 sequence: CATSPDGNQPQHF. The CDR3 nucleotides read TGTGCCACCAGTCCGGACGGCAATCAGCCCCAGCATTTT.

Here the CDR3 reads CASSQGNRAEGANVLTF. CDR3 DNA sequence: TGCGCCAGCAGCCAAGGAAATAGGGCTGAGGGGGCCAACGTCCTGACTTTC. The chain couples TRBV4-3 to TRBJ2-6; the D is unclear. The CDR3 is 17 amino acids. Germline V gene data show CDR1 as LGHNA and CDR2 as YSLEER. The V end lost 1 base, the J end lost 4 bases, and 14 bases lay between the germline ends.

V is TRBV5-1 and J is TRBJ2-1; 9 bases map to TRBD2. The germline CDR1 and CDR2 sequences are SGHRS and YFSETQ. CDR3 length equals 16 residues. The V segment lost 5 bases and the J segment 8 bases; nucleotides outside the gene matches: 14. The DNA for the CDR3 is TGCGCCAGCAGATTTAGCGGGAGTGGAGTCAGTGATGAGCAGTTCTTC. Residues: CASRFSGSGVSDEQFF.

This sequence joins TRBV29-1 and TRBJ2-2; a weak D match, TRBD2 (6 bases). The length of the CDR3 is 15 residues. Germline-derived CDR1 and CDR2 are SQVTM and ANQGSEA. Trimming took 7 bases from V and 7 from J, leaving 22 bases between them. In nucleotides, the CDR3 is TGCAGCGCCGACGTCGAGTGGGGAGGTGGCGGGGAGCTGTTTTTT. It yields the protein CSADVEWGGGGELFF.

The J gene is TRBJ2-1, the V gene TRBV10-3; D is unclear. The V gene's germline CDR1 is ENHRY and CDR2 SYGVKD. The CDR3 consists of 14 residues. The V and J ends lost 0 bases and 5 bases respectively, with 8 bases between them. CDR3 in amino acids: CAISESGPNNEQFF. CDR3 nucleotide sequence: TGTGCCATCAGTGAGTCCGGGCCGAACAATGAGCAGTTCTTC.

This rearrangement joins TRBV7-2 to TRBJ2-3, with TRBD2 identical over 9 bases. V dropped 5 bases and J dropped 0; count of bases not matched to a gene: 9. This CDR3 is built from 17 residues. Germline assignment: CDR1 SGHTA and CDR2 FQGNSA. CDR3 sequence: CASSSQIAGVSTDTQYF. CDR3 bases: TGTGCCAGCAGCAGTCAAATAGCGGGGGTGAGCACAGATACGCAGTATTTT. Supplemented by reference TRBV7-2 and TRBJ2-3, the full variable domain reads GAGVSQSPSNKVTEKGKDVELRCDPISGHTALYWYRQSLGQGLEFLIYFQGNSAPDKSGLPSDRFSAERTGGSVSTLTIQRTQQEDSAVYLCASSSQIAGVSTDTQYFGPGTRLTVL.

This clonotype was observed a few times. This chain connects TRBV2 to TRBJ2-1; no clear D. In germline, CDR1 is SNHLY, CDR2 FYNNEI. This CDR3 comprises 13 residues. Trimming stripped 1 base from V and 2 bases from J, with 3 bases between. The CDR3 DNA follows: TGTGCCAGCAGTGAAGTGGCCTACAATGAGCAGTTCTTC. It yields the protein CASSEVAYNEQFF.

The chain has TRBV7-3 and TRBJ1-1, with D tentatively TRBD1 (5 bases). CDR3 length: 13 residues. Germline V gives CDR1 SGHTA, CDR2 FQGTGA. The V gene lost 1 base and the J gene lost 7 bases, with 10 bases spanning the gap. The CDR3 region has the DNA TGTGCCAGCAGCTTAAGTGTCACAGGTGAAGCTTTCTTT. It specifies CASSLSVTGEAFF. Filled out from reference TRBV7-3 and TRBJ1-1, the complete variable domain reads GAGVSQTPSNKVTEKGKYVELRCDPISGHTALYWYRQSLGQGPEFLIYFQGTGAADDSGLPNDRFFAVRPEGSVSTLKIQRTERGDSAVYLCASSLSVTGEAFFGQGTRLTVV.

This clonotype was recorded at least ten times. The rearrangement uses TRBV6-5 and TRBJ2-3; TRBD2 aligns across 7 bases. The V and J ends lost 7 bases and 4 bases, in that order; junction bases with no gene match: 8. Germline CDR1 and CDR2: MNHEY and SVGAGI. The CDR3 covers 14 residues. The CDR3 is CASKGASGSDTQYF. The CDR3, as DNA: TGTGCCAGCAAGGGAGCTAGCGGATCAGATACGCAGTATTTT.

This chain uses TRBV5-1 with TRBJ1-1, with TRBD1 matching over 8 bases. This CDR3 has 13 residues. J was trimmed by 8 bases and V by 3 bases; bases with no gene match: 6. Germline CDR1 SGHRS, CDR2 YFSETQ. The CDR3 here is CASSSQGAREAFF. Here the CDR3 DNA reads TGCGCCAGCAGCTCGCAGGGGGCGCGGGAAGCTTTCTTT.

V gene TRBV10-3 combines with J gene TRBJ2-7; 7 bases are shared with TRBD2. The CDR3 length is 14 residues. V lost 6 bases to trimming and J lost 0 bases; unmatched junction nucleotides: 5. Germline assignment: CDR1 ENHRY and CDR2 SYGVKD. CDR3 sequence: CAISGGTGSYEQYF. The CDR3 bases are TGTGCCATCAGCGGGGGGACTGGCTCCTACGAGCAGTACTTC.

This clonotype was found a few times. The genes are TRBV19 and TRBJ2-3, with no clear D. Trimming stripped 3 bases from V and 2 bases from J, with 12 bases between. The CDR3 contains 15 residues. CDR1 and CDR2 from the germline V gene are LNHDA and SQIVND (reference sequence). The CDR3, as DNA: TGTGCCAGTAGTATCGCAGGAATCTACACAGATACGCAGTATTTT. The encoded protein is CASSIAGIYTDTQYF.

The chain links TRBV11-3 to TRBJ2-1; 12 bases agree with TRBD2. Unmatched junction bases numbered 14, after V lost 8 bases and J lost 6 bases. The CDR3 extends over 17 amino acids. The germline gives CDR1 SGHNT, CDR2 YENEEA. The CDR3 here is CASRGHRTSGAANEQFF. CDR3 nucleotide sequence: TGTGCCAGCCGCGGGCACAGGACTAGCGGGGCTGCCAATGAGCAGTTCTTC.